This TCR beta chain stems from a study of OX40 agonist ivuxolimab in advanced cancers. Background on the study: At 0.01 to 10 mg/kg, ivuxolimab was administered intravenously to patients every 2 weeks. Participants, around 80% male, averaged roughly 60 years of age, ranging from 23 to 79.

CDR1 and CDR2 from the germline V gene are SGDLS and YYNGEE. CDR3 length: 14 amino acids. The V gene end was trimmed by 3 bases and the J gene end by 3 bases; junction bases not matched to a gene: 2. The protocol was immunoSEQ multiplex PCR, while the TCRdb copy is restricted to in-frame clones and leaves out a portion. This table holds around 26,000 clones, nearly 80% found once. This receptor was taken from an adult with an advanced solid tumor such as melanoma, head and neck, liver or kidney cancer. The material sequenced was CD4+ or CD8+ T cells sorted from blood, taken in a trial of the OX40 agonist ivuxolimab. The chain employs TRBV9 and TRBJ1-5; 8 bases fit TRBD1. CDR3 nucleotides: TGTGCCAGCAGCGAGACAGGGGCCAATCAGCCCCAGCATTTT. This encodes CASSETGANQPQHF.